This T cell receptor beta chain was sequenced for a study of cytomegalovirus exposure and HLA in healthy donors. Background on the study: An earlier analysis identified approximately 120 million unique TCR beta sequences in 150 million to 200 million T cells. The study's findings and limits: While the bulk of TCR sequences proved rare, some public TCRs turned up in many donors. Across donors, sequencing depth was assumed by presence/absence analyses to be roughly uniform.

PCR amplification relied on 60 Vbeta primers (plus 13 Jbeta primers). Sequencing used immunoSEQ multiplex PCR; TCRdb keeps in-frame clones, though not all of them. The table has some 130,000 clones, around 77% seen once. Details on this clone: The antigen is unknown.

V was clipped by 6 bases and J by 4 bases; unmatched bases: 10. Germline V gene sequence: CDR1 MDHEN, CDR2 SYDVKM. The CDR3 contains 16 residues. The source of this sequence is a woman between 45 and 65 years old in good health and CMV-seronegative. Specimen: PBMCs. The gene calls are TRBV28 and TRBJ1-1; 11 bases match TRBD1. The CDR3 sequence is CASSRITGTGGTEAFF. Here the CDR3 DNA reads TGTGCCAGCAGCCGCATAACGGGGACAGGGGGCACTGAAGCTTTCTTT. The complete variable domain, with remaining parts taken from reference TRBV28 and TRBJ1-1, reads DVKVTQSSRYLVKRTGEKVFLECVQDMDHENMFWYRQDPGLGLRLIYFSYDVKMKEKGDIPEGYSVSREKKERFSLILESASTNQTSMYLCASSRITGTGGTEAFFGQGTRLTVV.